This T cell receptor beta chain came from a study of CD8 T cells in Susac syndrome. An input of about 0.5 to 1 ug of RNA was subjected to reverse transcription using random hexamers. Amplification of TCR beta CDR3 by immunoSEQ multiplex PCR spanned 54 Vbeta and 13 Jbeta. In TCRdb, the immunoSEQ multiplex PCR reads were re-called with MiXCR into one record per CDR3 protein. The table lists around 180,000 distinct CDR3 sequences, around 95% of them singletons. Trimming shortened V by 5 bases and J by 11 bases, and 18 bases separated the two germline ends. Germline V gene data show CDR1 as DFQATT and CDR2 as SNEGSKA (reference sequence). The CDR3 runs 12 residues. Sequencing of TCR beta was performed on blood CD8+ T cells and on blood CD4+ T cells.

This clonotype was obtained from a human donor with multiple sclerosis. The specimen was CD4+ T cells from PBMCs. The chain employs TRBV20-1 and TRBJ1-1; possibly TRBD1 for D (6 bases). The CDR3 region has the DNA TGCAGTGCTGAGGAGGGGGATCTCGTCGCTTTCTTT. The encoded protein is CSAEEGDLVAFF.